This T cell receptor (beta chain) was documented in a study of a mutant IDH1 vaccine in newly diagnosed glioma. Study-level background: Beginning 4-6 weeks after radiotherapy alone, or with temozolomide cycles, vaccination took place.

Assay: immunoSEQ multiplex PCR; the TCRdb copy retains only in-frame clones and omits some. The sample has approximately 11,000 clones, more than 70% seen once. V lost 2 bases and J 4 bases, leaving 13 bases between the germline ends. In germline, CDR1 is SGHVS, CDR2 FNYEAQ. CDR3 length: 15 amino acids. As to this clone: Its antigen remains unidentified.

Regarding time point: week 23, last vaccination. Every single dose of the vaccine, 300 ug of mutant IDH1 20-mer peptide, came with topical imiquimod. The input for sequencing was PBMCs, taken from a glioma patient whose treatment included an IDH1 peptide vaccine. This clonotype originated in a woman between 40 and 55 years old with glioma. Some clones in this sample may be carry-over from other donors' samples. The chain carries TRBV7-6 and TRBJ2-3; TRBD1 is a possible D gene (5 bases). The CDR3 nucleotides read TGTGCCAGCAGCTTACAGGGTGTTATCGCAGATACGCAGTATTTT. As protein: CASSLQGVIADTQYF.